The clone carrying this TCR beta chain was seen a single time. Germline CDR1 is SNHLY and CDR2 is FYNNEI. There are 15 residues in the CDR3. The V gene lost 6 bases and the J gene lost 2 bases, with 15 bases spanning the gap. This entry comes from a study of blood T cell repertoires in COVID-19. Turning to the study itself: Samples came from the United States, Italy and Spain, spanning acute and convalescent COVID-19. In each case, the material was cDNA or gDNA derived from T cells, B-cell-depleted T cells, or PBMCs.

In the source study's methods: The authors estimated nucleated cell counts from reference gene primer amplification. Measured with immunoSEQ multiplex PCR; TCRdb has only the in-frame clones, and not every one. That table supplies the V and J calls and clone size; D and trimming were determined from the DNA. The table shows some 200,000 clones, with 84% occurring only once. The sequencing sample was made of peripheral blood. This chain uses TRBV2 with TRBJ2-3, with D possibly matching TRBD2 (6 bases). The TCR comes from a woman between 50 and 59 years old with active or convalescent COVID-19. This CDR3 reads CASRASGVNTDTQYF. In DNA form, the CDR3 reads TGTGCCAGCAGGGCCTCGGGAGTTAACACAGATACGCAGTATTTT.